A selection of T cell receptor beta chains follows, all from one sample in a study of CD8+ T cells in alopecia areata. Measured with immunoSEQ multiplex PCR; TCRdb has only the in-frame clones, and not every one. This sample has 170,000 or so clones, with about 60% found just once. The material sequenced was CD8+ T cells sorted from blood, taken at week 24, from a patient treated with tofacitinib. The receptors here all came from a human donor with alopecia areata. Both conserved end residues are part of each CDR3. D genes are given only for firm matches. Part of the rows lack a size; the others show once, few, many or a class for expanded clones.

. TRBD1 TRBJ1-1 TRBV7-9 CASSGGQGYTEAFF TGTGCCAGCAGCGGGGGACAGGGCTACACTGAAGCTTTCTTT
. . TRBJ2-7 TRBV5-8 CASSLVSHYEQYF TGTGCCAGCAGCTTGGTCTCGCACTACGAGCAGTACTTC
. . TRBJ2-7 TRBV5-6 CASSPRTLNWEQYF TGTGCCAGCAGCCCAAGGACACTGAATTGGGAGCAGTACTTC
. . TRBJ2-7 TRBV29-1 CSVLDYEQYF TGCAGCGTCCTCGATTATGAGCAGTACTTC
. . TRBJ2-3 TRBV30 CASSVRTSTDTQYF TGTGCCTCGTCGGTGAGAACCAGCACAGATACGCAGTATTTT
. . TRBJ2-3 TRBV9 CASSAGTLVTDTQYF TGTGCCAGCAGCGCAGGGACACTAGTCACAGATACGCAGTATTTT
. . TRBJ1-1 TRBV29-1 CSVDHLTLNTEAFF TGCAGCGTTGATCATCTTACCCTGAACACTGAAGCTTTCTTT
. . TRBJ2-4 TRBV30 CAWAGGQNIQYF TGTGCCTGGGCTGGGGGACAAAACATTCAGTACTTC
. TRBD1 TRBJ2-7 TRBV5-6 CASSLGTGGRRYEQYF TGTGCCAGCAGCTTGGGAACAGGGGGCCGTCGCTACGAGCAGTACTTC
. . TRBJ1-1 TRBV7-3 CASSPLDLWNTEAFF TGCGCCAGCAGCCCTCTAGACTTGTGGAACACTGAAGCTTTCTTT
. . TRBJ2-1 TRBV9 CASSLEWGGNEQFF TGTGCCAGCAGCTTAGAGTGGGGTGGCAATGAGCAGTTCTTC
few . TRBJ2-7 TRBV29-1 CSARTTVSYEQYF TGCAGCGCCCGAACGACAGTCTCCTACGAGCAGTACTTC
. . TRBJ2-7 TRBV5-6 CASSSTIFSQEQYF TGTGCCAGCAGCTCCACTATTTTTTCTCAGGAGCAGTACTTC
. TRBD1 TRBJ1-1 TRBV30 CAWSVPGQGVNTEAFF TGTGCCTGGAGTGTACCCGGACAGGGAGTGAACACTGAAGCTTTCTTT
. TRBD2 TRBJ2-7 TRBV27 CASSLRTSGNEQYF TGTGCCAGCAGTTTGAGGACTAGCGGCAACGAGCAGTACTTC
. TRBD1 TRBJ2-5 TRBV25-1 CASSVRTGGPETQYF TGTGCCAGCAGTGTAAGGACAGGGGGCCCAGAGACCCAGTACTTC
. TRBD1 TRBJ2-7 TRBV2 CASSELGTGISYEQYF TGTGCCAGCAGTGAACTAGGGACAGGTATCTCCTACGAGCAGTACTTC
. . TRBJ2-7 TRBV11-2 CASRIGRPRIYEQYF TGTGCCAGCAGGATAGGGCGTCCCCGGATTTACGAGCAGTACTTC
. . TRBJ2-4 TRBV18 CASSLTRGLVGNIQYF TGTGCCAGCTCACTAACTCGGGGGTTGGTCGGGAACATTCAGTACTTC
few TRBD1 TRBJ2-1 TRBV6-1 CASWDRGTYNEQFF TGTGCCAGCTGGGACAGGGGAACCTACAATGAGCAGTTCTTC
. . TRBJ1-1 TRBV29-1 CSVDLGNTEAFF TGCAGCGTTGACCTGGGGAACACTGAAGCTTTCTTT
. . TRBJ2-1 TRBV5-1 CASTGAGEESYNEQFF TGCGCCAGCACCGGAGCCGGGGAAGAATCCTACAATGAGCAGTTCTTC
. TRBD2 TRBJ2-3 TRBV30 CAWSVTSGSTDTQYF TGTGCCTGGAGTGTAACTAGCGGCAGCACAGATACGCAGTATTTT
. . TRBJ1-1 TRBV7-9 CASSTGSGAAFF TGTGCCAGCAGCACAGGGTCGGGGGCAGCTTTCTTT
. TRBD1 TRBJ2-1 TRBV2 CASLSTGGAYNEQFF TGTGCCAGCCTATCGACAGGGGGCGCCTACAATGAGCAGTTCTTC
few . TRBJ1-2 TRBV28 CASSSRTRTYGYTF TGTGCCAGCAGTTCGCGTACACGGACCTATGGCTACACCTTC
. . TRBJ2-5 TRBV9 CASSPRLVDVQRETQYF TGTGCCAGCAGCCCTCGTCTAGTAGATGTACAGCGGGAGACCCAGTACTTC
. . TRBJ2-3 TRBV29-1 CSVAATGVVTDTQYF TGCAGCGTTGCCGCGACGGGAGTGGTCACAGATACGCAGTATTTT
. . TRBJ2-7 TRBV30 CAWSVLWEGTGEQYF TGTGCCTGGAGTGTACTCTGGGAGGGGACAGGCGAGCAGTACTTC
once . TRBJ1-2 TRBV4-1 CASSQTSGTPSYGYTF TGCGCCAGCAGCCAAACATCCGGGACACCGTCCTATGGCTACACCTTC
few . TRBJ1-2 TRBV29-1 CSVVEPDGYTF TGCAGCGTTGTGGAACCTGATGGCTACACCTTC
. TRBD1 TRBJ2-2 TRBV12-5 CASGRQGARTGELFF TGTGCTAGTGGGAGACAGGGGGCGCGAACCGGGGAGCTGTTTTTT
. . TRBJ2-7 TRBV6-6 CASSNRGTTYEQYF TGTGCCAGCAGTAACCGGGGGACAACCTACGAGCAGTACTTC
. . TRBJ2-7 TRBV12-5 CASGHHPEREQYF TGTGCTAGTGGGCACCACCCTGAACGCGAGCAGTACTTC
. . TRBJ2-2 TRBV27 CASSTSAGELFF TGTGCCAGCAGTACCTCCGCCGGGGAGCTGTTTTTT
. . TRBJ1-1 TRBV29-1 CSVEEQGPPMNTEAFF TGCAGCGTTGAAGAACAGGGACCCCCTATGAACACTGAAGCTTTCTTT
. . TRBJ2-7 TRBV6-6 CASSLGGLDRSYEQYF TGTGCCAGCAGTCTAGGGGGGCTAGATCGCTCCTACGAGCAGTACTTC
once . TRBJ1-1 TRBV4-1 CASSPGPMGDTEAFF TGCGCCAGCAGCCCCGGACCGATGGGGGACACTGAAGCTTTCTTT
. . TRBJ1-2 TRBV5-6 CASSLGDNYGYTF TGTGCCAGCAGCTTGGGAGACAACTATGGCTACACCTTC
. . TRBJ2-2 TRBV15 CATTFGTGELFF TGTGCCACCACGTTCGGCACCGGGGAGCTGTTTTTT
few . TRBJ2-1 TRBV11-2 CASSFPAGGMNEQFF TGTGCCAGCAGCTTCCCTGCGGGTGGTATGAATGAGCAGTTCTTC